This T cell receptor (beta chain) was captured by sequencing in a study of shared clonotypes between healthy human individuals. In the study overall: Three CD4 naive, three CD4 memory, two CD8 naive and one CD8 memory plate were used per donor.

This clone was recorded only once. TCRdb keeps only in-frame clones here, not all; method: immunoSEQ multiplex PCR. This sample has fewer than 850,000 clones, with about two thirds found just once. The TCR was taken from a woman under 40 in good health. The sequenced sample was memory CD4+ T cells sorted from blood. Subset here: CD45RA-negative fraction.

The CDR3 loop reads CASRSGGRIGEQYF. Written as DNA, the CDR3 is TGTGCCAGCAGATCTGGGGGCAGGATAGGCGAGCAGTACTTC. The V and J genes are TRBV6-5 and TRBJ2-7, with D maybe TRBD1 (6 bases). V was clipped by 6 bases and J by 6 bases, with 18 bases between them. CDR1 MNHEY and CDR2 SVGAGI come from the germline V gene. CDR3 length: 14 residues.